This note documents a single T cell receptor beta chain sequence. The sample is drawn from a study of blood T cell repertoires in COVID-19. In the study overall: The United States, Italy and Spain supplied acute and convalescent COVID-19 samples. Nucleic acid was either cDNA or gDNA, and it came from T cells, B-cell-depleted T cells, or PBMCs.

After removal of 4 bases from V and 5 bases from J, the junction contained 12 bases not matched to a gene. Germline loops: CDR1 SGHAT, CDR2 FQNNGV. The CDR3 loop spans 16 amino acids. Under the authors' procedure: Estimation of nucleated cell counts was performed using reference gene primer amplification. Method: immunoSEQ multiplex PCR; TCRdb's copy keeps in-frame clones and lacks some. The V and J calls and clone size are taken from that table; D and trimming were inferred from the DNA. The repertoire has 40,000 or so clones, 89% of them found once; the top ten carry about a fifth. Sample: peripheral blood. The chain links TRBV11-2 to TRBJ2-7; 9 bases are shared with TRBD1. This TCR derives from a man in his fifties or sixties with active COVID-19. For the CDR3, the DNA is TGTGCCAGCAGCTCTAGAGGGGGGACAGGGAGGCACGAGCAGTACTTC. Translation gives CASSSRGGTGRHEQYF.